Listed below are T cell receptor beta chains from one sample, sequenced in a study of blood T cell repertoires in COVID-19. Profiled with immunoSEQ multiplex PCR; TCRdb holds only in-frame clones, not every one. Of more than 200,000 clones listed, roughly four fifths were seen once; the top ten hold roughly 8.2%. Sequenced material: peripheral blood. All receptors derive from a woman older than 75 with COVID-19, enrolled during active disease. CDR3s include the opening cysteine and the closing phenylalanine or tryptophan. Fields, in order: J gene, clone size, V gene, D gene, CDR3 DNA, CDR3 protein. A D gene is named only where the DNA matches it firmly. Clone size is not always given. Where it is, it says once, few, many or a class for expanded clones.

>TRBJ2-1|.|TRBV4-2|.
TGTGCCAGCAGCCAAGCGGACTCCAGCGACTACAATGAGCAGTTCTTC
CASSQADSSDYNEQFF
>TRBJ2-2|.|TRBV3-1/TRBV3-2|.
TGTGCCAGCAGCCAAGTCTGGGCGTTCGGGGAGCTGTTTTTT
CASSQVWAFGELFF
>TRBJ2-7|few|TRBV6-5|TRBD1
TGTGCCAGCAGGTCGGAAGGGGGCACGAACGAGCAGTACTTC
CASRSEGGTNEQYF
>TRBJ1-1|.|TRBV18|TRBD1
TGTGCCAGCTCACCACCGGGGGGACAGGGCAACACTGAAGCTTTCTTT
CASSPPGGQGNTEAFF
>TRBJ1-1|.|TRBV5-1|TRBD1
TGCGCCAGCAGCCCATGGGACAGGCTGTCTGAAGCTTTCTTT
CASSPWDRLSEAFF
>TRBJ2-4|few|TRBV7-9|TRBD1
TGTGCCAGCAGCACGGGGACAGACCAAAACATTCAGTACTTC
CASSTGTDQNIQYF
>TRBJ1-5|.|TRBV18|.
TGTGCCAGCTCGACGGGCGGGGATCAGCCCCAGCATTTT
CASSTGGDQPQHF
>TRBJ1-1|.|TRBV28|.
TGTGCCAGCAGTCCGGGGGACCTCTCGAACACTGAAGCTTTCTTT
CASSPGDLSNTEAFF
>TRBJ1-2|once|TRBV28|.
TGTGCCAGCAGTTTCGAGAAAATCTATGGCTACACCTTC
CASSFEKIYGYTF
>TRBJ1-3|.|TRBV30|.
TGTGCCTGGAGTGTATCGTACACCATATATTTT
CAWSVSYTIYF
>TRBJ2-2|.|TRBV15|.
TGTGCCACCAGCTATGGGGGACTGGACACCGGGGAGCTGTTTTTT
CATSYGGLDTGELFF
>TRBJ2-3|.|TRBV7-6|.
TGTGCCAGCAGCCTTCGTGGCAGCTACGGGACAGATACGCAGTATTTT
CASSLRGSYGTDTQYF
>TRBJ2-2|.|TRBV30|TRBD2
TGTGCCTATCTAGCGGGGGCGAACACCGGGGAGCTGTTTTTT
CAYLAGANTGELFF
>TRBJ1-1|.|TRBV14|TRBD1
TGTGCCAGCAGTTTGGACAGGGGGTTTGAAGCTTTCTTT
CASSLDRGFEAFF
>TRBJ2-3|.|TRBV4-2|TRBD2
TGTGCCAGCAGCCGGACTAGCGGGGGAACAGATACGCAGTATTTT
CASSRTSGGTDTQYF
>TRBJ1-2|.|TRBV6-1|.
TGTGCCAGCAGTGAGGGGAGATCTGGCTACACCTTC
CASSEGRSGYTF
>TRBJ2-2|.|TRBV6-1|TRBD2
TGTGCCAGCAGGGAGCGGGAGTATTCCGGGGAGCTGTTTTTT
CASREREYSGELFF
>TRBJ2-2|once|TRBV28|TRBD2
TGTGCCAGCAGCTCTAGCGGGGGGGCCTGGACCGGGGAGCTGTTTTTT
CASSSSGGAWTGELFF
>TRBJ2-1|.|TRBV27|.
TGTGCCAGCAGTTTCCGGGTTGGAGGGAGCTACAATGAGCAGTTCTTC
CASSFRVGGSYNEQFF
>TRBJ1-2|.|TRBV6-5|.
TGTGCCCTTCTGGACTCCGGGGGTGGCTACACCTTC
CALLDSGGGYTF
>TRBJ2-1|.|TRBV3-1/TRBV3-2|.
TGTGCCAGCAGCCAAAATAGGGGGGAGCAGTTCTTC
CASSQNRGEQFF
>TRBJ1-2|.|TRBV29-1|.
TGCAGCGTTGAAGGCCCCACGACAGCGCAGGAGCCCTACACCTTC
CSVEGPTTAQEPYTF
>TRBJ2-7|.|TRBV3-1/TRBV3-2|TRBD2
TGTGCCAGCAGCCAAGGGCTAGCGGGAGGGGACGAGCAGTACTTC
CASSQGLAGGDEQYF
>TRBJ2-7|.|TRBV6-5|.
TGTGCCAGCAGATACCGCCAGGCCACCTACGAGCAGTACTTC
CASRYRQATYEQYF
>TRBJ2-2|.|TRBV27|TRBD1
TGTGCCAGCACCGGGCGACAGGGTACCACCGGGGAGCTGTTTTTT
CASTGRQGTTGELFF
>TRBJ1-1|.|TRBV5-8|TRBD1
TGTGCCAGCAGCTCGACAGGGTGGGGTGAAGCTTTCTTT
CASSSTGWGEAFF
>TRBJ2-1|.|TRBV15|TRBD1
TGTGCCACCAGCAGAGTGGCAGGGGGCGGCTACAATGAGCAGTTCTTC
CATSRVAGGGYNEQFF
>TRBJ1-6|few|TRBV28|.
TGTGCCAGCTCTCTCACCCCCAGAACACCCCTCCACTTT
CASSLTPRTPLHF
>TRBJ1-2|.|TRBV19|.
TGTGCCAGTAGCACCGCCGGGGGGTTGGTCTATGGCTACACCTTC
CASSTAGGLVYGYTF
>TRBJ1-1|.|TRBV12-5|TRBD1
TGTGCTAGTGGTTTGGGGGACAGGCCAACTGAAGCTTTCTTT
CASGLGDRPTEAFF
>TRBJ2-1|.|TRBV7-7|.
TGTGCTAGCAGCGCTGGGTCTCCCAGGCCCAATGAGCAGTTCTTC
CASSAGSPRPNEQFF
>TRBJ1-6|.|TRBV9|.
TGTGCCAGTGGAGCAGATTCACCCCTCCACTTT
CASGADSPLHF
>TRBJ1-6|.|TRBV2|.
TGTGCCAGCAGTGAGAACAGGGTCGGGAATTCACCCCTCCACTTT
CASSENRVGNSPLHF
>TRBJ2-2|.|TRBV7-2|.
TGTGCCAGCAGCTTAGGGACAGCGAACTACGGGGAGCTGTTTTTT
CASSLGTANYGELFF
>TRBJ1-1|once|TRBV12-5|.
TGTGCTAGTGGTTTGTCGGGCACTGAAGCTTTCTTT
CASGLSGTEAFF
>TRBJ1-2|.|TRBV7-9|.
TGTGCCAGCAGAATCCCCCTAACTAACTATGGCTACACCTTC
CASRIPLTNYGYTF
>TRBJ2-1|.|TRBV5-1|.
TGCGCCAGCAGCTACAGCTCCTACAATGAGCAGTTCTTC
CASSYSSYNEQFF
>TRBJ2-5|.|TRBV9|.
TGTGCCAGCAGCACTCCCCTACAAGGAGGAGAAGAGACCCAGTACTTC
CASSTPLQGGEETQYF
>TRBJ1-1|.|TRBV28|TRBD1
TGTGCCAGCAGTTTACAGGGGGCGACTGAAGCTTTCTTT
CASSLQGATEAFF
>TRBJ2-7|few|TRBV10-2|TRBD2
TGCGCCAGCAGCTCGGGACTAGCGGGAGTGAGCTCCTACGAGCAGTACTTC
CASSSGLAGVSSYEQYF